This T cell receptor (beta chain) was sequenced in a study of beta chain features in type 1 diabetes. General study findings and limits: TCRB CDR3 length was moderately but significantly reduced in all four CD4+ subsets of Type 1 diabetes patients.

Reverse transcription of all isolated RNA meant that expressed TCRB transcripts were sequenced. Sequencing was performed with immunoSEQ multiplex PCR; in TCRdb, only in-frame clones are kept and a portion is missing. The data show about 340,000 clones, roughly 14% seen once. In its sample, this clone was seen a few times. Its antigen is not known. Germline values: CDR1 ENHRY, CDR2 SYGVKD. The CDR3 runs to 16 residues. V was clipped by 0 bases and J by 4 bases; unmatched bases: 6. The chain employs TRBV10-3 and TRBJ2-1; TRBD2 agrees at 7 bases. What was sequenced was naive CD4+ T cells from blood. This clonotype originated in a woman younger than 35 with type 1 diabetes. As DNA, the CDR3 is TGTGCCATCAGTGAGTCGGGGAGCGGGATATACAATGAGCAGTTCTTC. Encoded protein: CAISESGSGIYNEQFF.